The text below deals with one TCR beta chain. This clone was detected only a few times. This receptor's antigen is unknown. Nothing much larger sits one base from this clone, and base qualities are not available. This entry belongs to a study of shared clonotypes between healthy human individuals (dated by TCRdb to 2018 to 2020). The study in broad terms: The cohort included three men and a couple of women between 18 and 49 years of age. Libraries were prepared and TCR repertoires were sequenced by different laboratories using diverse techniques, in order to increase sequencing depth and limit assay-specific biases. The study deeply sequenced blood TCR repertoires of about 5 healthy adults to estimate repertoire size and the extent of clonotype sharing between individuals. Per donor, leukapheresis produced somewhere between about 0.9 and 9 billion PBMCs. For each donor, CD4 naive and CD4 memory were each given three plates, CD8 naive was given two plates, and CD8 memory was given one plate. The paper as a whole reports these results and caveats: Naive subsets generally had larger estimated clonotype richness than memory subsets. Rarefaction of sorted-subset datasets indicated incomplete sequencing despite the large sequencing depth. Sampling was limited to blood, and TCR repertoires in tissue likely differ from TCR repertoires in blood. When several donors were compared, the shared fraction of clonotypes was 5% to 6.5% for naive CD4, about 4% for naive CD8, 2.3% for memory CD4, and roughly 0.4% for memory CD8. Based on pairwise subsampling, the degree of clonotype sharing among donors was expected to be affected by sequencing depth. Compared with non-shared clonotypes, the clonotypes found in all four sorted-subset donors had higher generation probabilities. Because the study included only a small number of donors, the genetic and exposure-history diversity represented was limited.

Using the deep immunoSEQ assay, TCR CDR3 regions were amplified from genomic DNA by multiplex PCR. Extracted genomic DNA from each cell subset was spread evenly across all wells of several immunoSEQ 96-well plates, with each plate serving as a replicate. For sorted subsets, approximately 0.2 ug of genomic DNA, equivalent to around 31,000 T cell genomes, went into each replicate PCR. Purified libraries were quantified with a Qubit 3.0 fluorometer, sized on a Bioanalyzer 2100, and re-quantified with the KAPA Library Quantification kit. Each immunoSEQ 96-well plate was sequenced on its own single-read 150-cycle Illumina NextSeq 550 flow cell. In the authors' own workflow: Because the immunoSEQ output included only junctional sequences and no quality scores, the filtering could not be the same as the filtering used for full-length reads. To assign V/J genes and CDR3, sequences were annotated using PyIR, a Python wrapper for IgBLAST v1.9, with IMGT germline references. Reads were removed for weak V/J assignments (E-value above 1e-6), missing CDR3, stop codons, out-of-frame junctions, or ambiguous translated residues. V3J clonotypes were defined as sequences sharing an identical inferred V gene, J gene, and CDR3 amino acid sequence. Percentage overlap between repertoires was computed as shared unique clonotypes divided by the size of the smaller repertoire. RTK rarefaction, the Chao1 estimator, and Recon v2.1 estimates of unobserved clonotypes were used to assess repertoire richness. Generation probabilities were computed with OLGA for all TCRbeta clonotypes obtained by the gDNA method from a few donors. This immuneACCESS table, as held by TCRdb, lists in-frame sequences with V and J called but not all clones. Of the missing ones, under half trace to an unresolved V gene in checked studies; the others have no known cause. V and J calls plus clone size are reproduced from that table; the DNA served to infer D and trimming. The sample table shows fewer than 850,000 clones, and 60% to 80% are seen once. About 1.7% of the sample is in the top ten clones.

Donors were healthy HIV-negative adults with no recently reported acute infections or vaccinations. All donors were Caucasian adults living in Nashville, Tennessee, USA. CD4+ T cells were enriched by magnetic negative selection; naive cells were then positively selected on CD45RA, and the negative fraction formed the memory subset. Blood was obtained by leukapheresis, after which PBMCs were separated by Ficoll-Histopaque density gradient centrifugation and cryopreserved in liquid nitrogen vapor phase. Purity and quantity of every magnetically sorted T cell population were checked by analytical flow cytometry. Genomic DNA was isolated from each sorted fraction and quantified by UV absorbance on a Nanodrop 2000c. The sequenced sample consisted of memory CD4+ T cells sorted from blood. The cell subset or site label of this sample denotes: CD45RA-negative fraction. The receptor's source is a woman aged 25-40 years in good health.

The nucleotide sequence is given as TGTGCCATCAGTGAGTCGGACAGGTTCAGCGAGCAGTACTTC. It translates as CAISESDRFSEQYF. The rearranged chain carries TRBV10-3 and TRBJ2-7, and 7 junction bases match TRBD1. Relative to germline, V is missing 0 bases and J is missing 6 bases, with 5 bases of the junction outside any gene match. The germline V gene yields ENHRY for CDR1 and SYGVKD for CDR2. Measured from the cysteine to the phenylalanine, the CDR3 is 14 residues long. The entry retains the CDR3 DNA only, 42 bases that are in frame from base 1.